These 5 T cell receptor beta chains originate from one sample sequenced in a study of OX40 agonist ivuxolimab in advanced cancers. The library was made by the immunoSEQ multiplex PCR assay. This immuneACCESS table, as held by TCRdb, lists in-frame sequences with V and J called but not all clones. Of the missing ones, under half trace to an unresolved V gene in checked studies; the others have no known cause. The sample profile shows tens of thousands of clones; less than 95% of them were found once. Under 0.35% of the sample is taken by the ten largest. The sequences come from CD4+ or CD8+ T cells sorted from blood, collected in a trial of the OX40 agonist ivuxolimab. These receptors came from an adult with an advanced solid tumor such as melanoma, head and neck, liver or kidney cancer.

The chain couples TRBV10-3 to TRBJ2-1, with a possible D match to TRBD2 (6 bases). The CDR3 is 14 amino acids. CDR1 ENHRY and CDR2 SYGVKD come from the germline V gene. Trimming removed 2 bases at V and 9 bases at J, with 14 bases between. The CDR3, as DNA: TGTGCCATCAGTGAGGAGGAGGGTATCACTGAGCAGTTCTTC. Translated: CAISEEEGITEQFF.

The rearrangement uses TRBV6-6 and TRBJ2-3, with 12 bases aligning to TRBD1. The CDR3 runs to 13 residues. In germline, CDR1 is MNHNY, CDR2 SVGAGI (reference sequence). V lost 8 bases, J lost 4 bases, and 1 base stayed unmatched. The CDR3 is CASGTGGADTQYF. In nucleotides, the CDR3 is TGTGCCAGCGGGACAGGGGGCGCAGATACGCAGTATTTT.

The sample holds one count of this clone. The chain joins TRBV15 to TRBJ1-6, with D uncertain. Germline V gene lookup returns CDR1 LNHNV and CDR2 YYDKDF (reference sequence). There are 16 residues in the CDR3. The V gene lost 0 bases and the J gene lost 0 bases, with 6 bases spanning the gap. DNA for the CDR3: TGTGCCACCAGCAGAGACCGGAGCTCCTATAATTCACCCCTCCACTTT. This sequence encodes CATSRDRSSYNSPLHF.

V and J are TRBV4-2 and TRBJ2-3; D remains ambiguous. The CDR3 has 15 amino acids. The germline V and J ends were trimmed by 0 bases and 5 bases, with 12 bases remaining between them. Germline CDR1 LGHNA, CDR2 YNFKEQ. The CDR3: CASSQDRARRDTQYF. The CDR3 DNA sequence: TGTGCCAGCAGCCAAGATAGGGCACGAAGAGATACGCAGTATTTT.

This chain connects TRBV5-4 to TRBJ2-3; the match to TRBD2 covers 10 bases. V trimming: 4 bases; J trimming: 9 bases; junction bases outside the gene matches: 11. CDR1 is SGHNT and CDR2 is YYREEE in the germline V gene (reference sequence). This CDR3 is 15 amino acids long. CDR3 sequence: CASSPQRGGGETQYF. The CDR3 nucleotides are TGTGCCAGCAGCCCTCAGCGGGGGGGCGGAGAGACGCAGTATTTT.